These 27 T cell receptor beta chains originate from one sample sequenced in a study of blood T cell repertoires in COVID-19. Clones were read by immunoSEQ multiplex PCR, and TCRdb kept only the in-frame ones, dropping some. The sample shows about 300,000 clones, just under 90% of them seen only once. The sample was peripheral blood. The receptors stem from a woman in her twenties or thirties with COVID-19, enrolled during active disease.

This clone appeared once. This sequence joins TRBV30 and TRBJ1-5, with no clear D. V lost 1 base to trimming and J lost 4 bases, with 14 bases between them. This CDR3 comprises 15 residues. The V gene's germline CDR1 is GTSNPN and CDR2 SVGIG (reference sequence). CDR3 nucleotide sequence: TGTGCCTGGAGTGCCCACGGGGTTGGGAATCAGCCCCAGCATTTT. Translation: CAWSAHGVGNQPQHF.

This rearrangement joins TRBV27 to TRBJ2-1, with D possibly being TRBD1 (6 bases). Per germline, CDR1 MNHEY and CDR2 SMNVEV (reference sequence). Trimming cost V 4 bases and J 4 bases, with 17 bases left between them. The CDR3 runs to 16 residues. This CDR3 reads CASSWEYGQHYNEQFF. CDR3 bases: TGTGCCAGCAGTTGGGAGTACGGACAGCATTACAATGAGCAGTTCTTC.

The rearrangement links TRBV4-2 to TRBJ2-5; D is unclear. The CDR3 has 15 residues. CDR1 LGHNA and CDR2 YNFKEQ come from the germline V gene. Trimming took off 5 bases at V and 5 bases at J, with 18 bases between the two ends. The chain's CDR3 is CASSSYTQTKETQYF. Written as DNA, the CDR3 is TGTGCCAGCAGCTCGTACACGCAAACTAAGGAGACCCAGTACTTC.

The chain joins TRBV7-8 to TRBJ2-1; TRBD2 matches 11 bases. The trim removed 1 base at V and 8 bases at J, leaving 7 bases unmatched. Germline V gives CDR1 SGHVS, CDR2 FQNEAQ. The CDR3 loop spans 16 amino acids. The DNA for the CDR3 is TGTGCCAGCAGCTTAGTTAGCGGGGGGGGTCTGGATGAGCAGTTCTTC. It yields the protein CASSLVSGGGLDEQFF.

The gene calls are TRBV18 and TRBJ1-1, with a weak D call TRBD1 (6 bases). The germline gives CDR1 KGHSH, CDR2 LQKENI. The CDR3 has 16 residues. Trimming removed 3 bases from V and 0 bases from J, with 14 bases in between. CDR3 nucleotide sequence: TGTGCCAGCTCACCCCTAACGAGGGGGATGAACACTGAAGCTTTCTTT. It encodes CASSPLTRGMNTEAFF.

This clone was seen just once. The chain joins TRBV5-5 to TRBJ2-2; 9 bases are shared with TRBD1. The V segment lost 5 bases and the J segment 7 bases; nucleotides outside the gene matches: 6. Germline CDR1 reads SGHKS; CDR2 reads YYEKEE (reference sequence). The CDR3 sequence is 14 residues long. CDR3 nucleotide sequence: TGTGCCAGCAGTCAGACAGGGGGGATCGGGGAGCTGTTTTTT. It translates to CASSQTGGIGELFF.

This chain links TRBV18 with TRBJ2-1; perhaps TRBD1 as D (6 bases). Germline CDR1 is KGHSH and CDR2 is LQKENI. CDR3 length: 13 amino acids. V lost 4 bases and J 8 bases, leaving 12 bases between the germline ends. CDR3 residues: CASSQQGKDEQFF. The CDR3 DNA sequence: TGTGCCAGCTCACAACAGGGAAAGGATGAGCAGTTCTTC.

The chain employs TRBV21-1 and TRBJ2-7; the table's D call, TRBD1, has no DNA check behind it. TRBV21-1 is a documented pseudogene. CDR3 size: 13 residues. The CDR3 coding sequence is TGTGCCAGCAGCCGGGACAGCTCCTACGAGCAGTACTTC. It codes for CASSRDSSYEQYF.

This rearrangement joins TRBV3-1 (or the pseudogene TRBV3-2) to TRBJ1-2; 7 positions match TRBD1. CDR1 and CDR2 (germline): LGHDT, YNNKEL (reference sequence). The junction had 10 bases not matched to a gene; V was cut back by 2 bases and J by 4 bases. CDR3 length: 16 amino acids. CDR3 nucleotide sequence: TGTGCCAGCAGCCAAAAATCCTCCGGGACAGCCTATGGCTACACCTTC. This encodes CASSQKSSGTAYGYTF.

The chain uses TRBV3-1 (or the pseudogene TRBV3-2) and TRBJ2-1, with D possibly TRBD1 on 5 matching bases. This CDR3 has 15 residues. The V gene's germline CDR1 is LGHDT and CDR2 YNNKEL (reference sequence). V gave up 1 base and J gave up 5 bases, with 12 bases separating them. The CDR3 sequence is CASSQARRDNNEQFF. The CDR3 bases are TGTGCCAGCAGCCAAGCGCGCAGGGATAACAATGAGCAGTTCTTC.

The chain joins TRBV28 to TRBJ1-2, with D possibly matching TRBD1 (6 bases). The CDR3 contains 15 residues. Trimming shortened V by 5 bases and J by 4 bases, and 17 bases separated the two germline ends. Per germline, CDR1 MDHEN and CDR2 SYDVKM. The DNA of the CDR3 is TGTGCCAGCAGTCCCTCGGCGGGGGCATTCTATGGCTACACCTTC. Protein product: CASSPSAGAFYGYTF.

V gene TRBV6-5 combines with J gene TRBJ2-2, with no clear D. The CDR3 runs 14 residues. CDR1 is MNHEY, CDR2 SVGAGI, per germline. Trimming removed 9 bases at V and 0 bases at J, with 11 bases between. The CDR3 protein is CASRQNANTGELFF. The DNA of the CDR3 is TGTGCCAGTAGACAAAACGCGAACACCGGGGAGCTGTTTTTT.

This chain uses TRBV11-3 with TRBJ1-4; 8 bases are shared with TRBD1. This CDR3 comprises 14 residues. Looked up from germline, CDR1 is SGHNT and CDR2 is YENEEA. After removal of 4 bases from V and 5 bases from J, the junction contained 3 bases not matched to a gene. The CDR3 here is CASSWGQENEKLFF. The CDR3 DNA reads TGTGCCAGCAGCTGGGGACAGGAAAATGAAAAACTGTTTTTT.

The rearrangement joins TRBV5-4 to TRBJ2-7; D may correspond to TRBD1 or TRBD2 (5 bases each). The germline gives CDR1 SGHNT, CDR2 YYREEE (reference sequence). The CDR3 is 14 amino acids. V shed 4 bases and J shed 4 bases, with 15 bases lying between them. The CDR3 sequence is CASSMGPGMYEQYV. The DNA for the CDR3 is TGTGCCAGCAGCATGGGACCGGGAATGTACGAGCAGTACGTC.

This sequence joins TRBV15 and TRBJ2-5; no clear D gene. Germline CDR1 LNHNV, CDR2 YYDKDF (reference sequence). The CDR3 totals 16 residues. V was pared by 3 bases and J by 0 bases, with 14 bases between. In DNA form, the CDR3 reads TGTGCCACCAGCAGGAGACTTCTGACGTACCAAGAGACCCAGTACTTC. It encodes CATSRRLLTYQETQYF.

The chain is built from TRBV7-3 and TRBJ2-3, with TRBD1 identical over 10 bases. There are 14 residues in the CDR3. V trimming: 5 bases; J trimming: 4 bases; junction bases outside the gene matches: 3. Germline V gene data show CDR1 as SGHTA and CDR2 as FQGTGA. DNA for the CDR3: TGTGCCAGCAGCCTGGGGACAGGGGCAGATACGCAGTATTTT. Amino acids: CASSLGTGADTQYF.

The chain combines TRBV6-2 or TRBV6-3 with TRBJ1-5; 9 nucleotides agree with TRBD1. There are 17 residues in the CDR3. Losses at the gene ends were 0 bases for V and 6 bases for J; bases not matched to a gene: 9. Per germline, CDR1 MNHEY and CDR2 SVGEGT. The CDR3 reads CASSYSRGQGGGQPQHF. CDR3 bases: TGTGCCAGCAGTTACTCGAGGGGACAGGGCGGTGGTCAGCCCCAGCATTTT.

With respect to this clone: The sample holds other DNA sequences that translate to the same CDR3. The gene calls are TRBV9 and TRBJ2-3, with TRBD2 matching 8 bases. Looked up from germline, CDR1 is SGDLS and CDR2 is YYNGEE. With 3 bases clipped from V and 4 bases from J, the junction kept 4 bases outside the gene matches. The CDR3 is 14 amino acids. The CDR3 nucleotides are TGTGCCAGCAGCGCCGGGGGGGGCCCAGATACGCAGTATTTT. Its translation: CASSAGGGPDTQYF. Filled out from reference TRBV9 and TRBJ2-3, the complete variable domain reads DSGVTQTPKHLITATGQRVTLRCSPRSGDLSVYWYQQSLDQGLQFLIQYYNGEERAKGNILERFSAQQFPDLHSELNLSSLELGDSALYFCASSAGGGPDTQYFGPGTRLTVL.

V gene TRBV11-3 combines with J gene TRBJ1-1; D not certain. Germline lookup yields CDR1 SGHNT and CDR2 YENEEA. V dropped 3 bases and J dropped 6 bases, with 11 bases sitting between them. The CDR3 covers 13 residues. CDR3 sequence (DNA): TGTGCCAGCAGCTTGGTGGTGGGCCCTGAAGCTTTCTTT. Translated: CASSLVVGPEAFF.

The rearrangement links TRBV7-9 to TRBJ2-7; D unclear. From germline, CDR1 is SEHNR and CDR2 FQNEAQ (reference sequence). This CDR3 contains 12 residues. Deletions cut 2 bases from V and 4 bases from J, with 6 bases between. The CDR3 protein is CASSLFRYEQYF. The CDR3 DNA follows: TGTGCCAGCAGCTTATTTAGATACGAGCAGTACTTC.

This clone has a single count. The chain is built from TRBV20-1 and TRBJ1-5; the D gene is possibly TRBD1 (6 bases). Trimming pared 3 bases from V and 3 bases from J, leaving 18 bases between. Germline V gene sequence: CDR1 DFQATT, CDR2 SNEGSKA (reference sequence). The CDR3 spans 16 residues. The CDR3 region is CSASLQGGGLNQPQHF. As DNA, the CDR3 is TGCAGTGCTAGTCTACAGGGAGGGGGACTCAATCAGCCCCAGCATTTT.

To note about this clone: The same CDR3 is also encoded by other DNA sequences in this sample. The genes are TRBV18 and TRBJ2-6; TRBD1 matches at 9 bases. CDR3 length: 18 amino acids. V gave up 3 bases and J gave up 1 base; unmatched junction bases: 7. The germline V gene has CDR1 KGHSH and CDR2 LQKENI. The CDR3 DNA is TGTGCCAGCTCACCCCGAACAGGGGGCGGGTCTGGGGCCAACGTCCTGACTTTC. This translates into CASSPRTGGGSGANVLTF. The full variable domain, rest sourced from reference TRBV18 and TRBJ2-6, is NAGVMQNPRHLVRRRGQEARLRCSPMKGHSHVYWYRQLPEEGLKFMVYLQKENIIDESGMPKERFSAEFPKEGPSILRIQQVVRGDSAAYFCASSPRTGGGSGANVLTFGAGSRLTVL.

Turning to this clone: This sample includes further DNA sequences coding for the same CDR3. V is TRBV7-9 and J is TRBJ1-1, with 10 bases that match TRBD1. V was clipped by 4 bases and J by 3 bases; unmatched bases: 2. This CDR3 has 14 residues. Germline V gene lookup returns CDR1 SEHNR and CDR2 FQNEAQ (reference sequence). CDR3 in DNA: TGTGCCAGCAGCTCGGACAGGGGGGACACTGAAGCTTTCTTT. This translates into CASSSDRGDTEAFF.

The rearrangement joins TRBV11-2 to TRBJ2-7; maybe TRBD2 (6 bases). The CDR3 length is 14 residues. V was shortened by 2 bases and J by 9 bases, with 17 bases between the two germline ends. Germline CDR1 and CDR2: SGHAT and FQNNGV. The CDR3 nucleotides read TGTGCCAGCAGCTTACCGGGGGAGTCCTGGAGGCAGTACGTC. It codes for CASSLPGESWRQYV.

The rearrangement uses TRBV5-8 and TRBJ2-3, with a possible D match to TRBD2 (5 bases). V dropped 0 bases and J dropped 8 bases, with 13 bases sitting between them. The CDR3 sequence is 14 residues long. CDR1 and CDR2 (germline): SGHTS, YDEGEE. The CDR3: CASSLAGSRGTQYF. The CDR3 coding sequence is TGTGCCAGCAGCTTGGCGGGATCGAGAGGTACGCAGTATTTT.

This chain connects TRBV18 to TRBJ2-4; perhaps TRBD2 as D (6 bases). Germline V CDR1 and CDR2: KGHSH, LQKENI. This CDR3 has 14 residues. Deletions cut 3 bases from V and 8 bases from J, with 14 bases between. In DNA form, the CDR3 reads TGTGCCAGCTCACCTACTAGCAAAGGGGACATTCAGTACTTC. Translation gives CASSPTSKGDIQYF.

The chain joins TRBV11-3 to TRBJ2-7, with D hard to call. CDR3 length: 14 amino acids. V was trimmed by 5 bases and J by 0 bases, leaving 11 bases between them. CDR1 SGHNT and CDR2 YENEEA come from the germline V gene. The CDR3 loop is CASSPSRVSYEQYF. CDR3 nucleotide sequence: TGTGCCAGCAGCCCAAGCCGGGTCTCCTACGAGCAGTACTTC. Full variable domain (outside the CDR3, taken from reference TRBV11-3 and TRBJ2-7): EAGVVQSPRYKIIEKKQPVAFWCNPISGHNTLYWYLQNLGQGPELLIRYENEEAVDDSQLPKDRFSAERLKGVDSTLKIQPAELGDSAVYLCASSPSRVSYEQYFGPGTRLTVT.